This section outlines one TCR beta chain sequence together with its context. Its antigen is not known. The data originate from a study of cytomegalovirus exposure and HLA in healthy donors. Vbeta (60) and Jbeta (13) primers were used in the PCR. Some clones are missing from TCRdb's copy, which holds only in-frame ones; the method was immunoSEQ multiplex PCR. The sample's table shows more than 95,000 clones. Study conclusions and caveats: The authors later linked a missense DCLRE1C variant to TCR beta V- and J-gene trimming.

Trimming removed 4 bases from V and 3 bases from J, with 19 bases in between. Germline CDR1 and CDR2: SGHNT and YYREEE (reference sequence). There are 17 residues in the CDR3. The chain couples TRBV5-4 to TRBJ2-2; D is possibly TRBD1 (8 bases). Sequenced input: PBMCs. This receptor was obtained from a man in his forties in good health and CMV-seronegative. CDR3 DNA sequence: TGTGCCAGCAGCCTGGAGCGGGGCAGGGGGCACACCGGGGAGCTGTTTTTT. It yields the protein CASSLERGRGHTGELFF.